Listed below are T cell receptor beta chains from one sample, sequenced in a study of PD-L1 blockade in urothelial cancer. Sequencing was performed with immunoSEQ multiplex PCR; in TCRdb, only in-frame clones are kept and a portion is missing. Among about 17,000 clones listed, 87% were seen once. The material sequenced was PBMCs, taken around atezolizumab (anti-PD-L1) treatment. Every receptor here comes from a man in his fifties with urothelial cancer. The CDR3 runs from the conserved cysteine through the conserved F or W. The order of the fields is clone size, D gene, J gene, V gene, CDR3 protein, CDR3 DNA. D genes are given only for firm matches. Where a row states a size, it is once, few, many or the class of an expanded clone; other rows omit it.

abundance: .
d_gene: TRBD2
j_gene: TRBJ2-5
v_gene: TRBV29-1
CDR3aa: CSVATSGIRETQYF
CDR3nt: TGCAGCGTTGCGACTAGCGGGATCCGAGAGACCCAGTACTTC

abundance: once
d_gene: TRBD1
j_gene: TRBJ1-1
v_gene: TRBV5-1
CDR3aa: CATSLGWTGDFSTEAFF
CDR3nt: TGCGCCACAAGCTTAGGATGGACAGGGGATTTCAGCACTGAAGCTTTCTTT

abundance: once
d_gene: TRBD1
j_gene: TRBJ1-4
v_gene: TRBV29-1
CDR3aa: CSVEDQGDRDLVGKLFF
CDR3nt: TGCAGCGTTGAAGATCAAGGGGACAGGGATTTAGTCGGAAAACTGTTTTTT

abundance: .
d_gene: TRBD1
j_gene: TRBJ2-1
v_gene: TRBV19
CDR3aa: CASSHRPGQIYNEQFF
CDR3nt: TGTGCCAGTAGTCACCGTCCGGGACAGATTTACAATGAGCAGTTCTTC

abundance: .
d_gene: TRBD2
j_gene: TRBJ2-3
v_gene: TRBV5-4
CDR3aa: CASSLGLAGGPGGDTQYF
CDR3nt: TGTGCCAGCAGCTTGGGACTAGCGGGGGGGCCTGGAGGAGATACGCAGTATTTT

abundance: .
d_gene: TRBD1
j_gene: TRBJ2-6
v_gene: TRBV5-1
CDR3aa: CASSAGGQGNSGANVLTF
CDR3nt: TGCGCCAGCAGCGCTGGGGGACAGGGGAACTCTGGGGCCAACGTCCTGACTTTC

abundance: .
d_gene: .
j_gene: TRBJ2-5
v_gene: TRBV18
CDR3aa: CASSPSRQETQYF
CDR3nt: TGTGCCAGCTCACCATCCAGGCAAGAGACCCAGTACTTC

abundance: .
d_gene: TRBD2
j_gene: TRBJ2-5
v_gene: TRBV4-3
CDR3aa: CASSQDLAGGPQTQYF
CDR3nt: TGCGCCAGCAGCCAAGATCTGGCGGGAGGGCCGCAGACCCAGTACTTC

abundance: .
d_gene: TRBD1
j_gene: TRBJ1-1
v_gene: TRBV5-5
CDR3aa: CASSPAADRGWTEAFF
CDR3nt: TGTGCCAGCAGCCCGGCGGCCGACAGGGGTTGGACTGAAGCTTTCTTT

abundance: .
d_gene: .
j_gene: TRBJ2-2
v_gene: TRBV27
CDR3aa: CASRGANTGELFF
CDR3nt: TGTGCCAGCAGGGGAGCGAACACCGGGGAGCTGTTTTTT

abundance: .
d_gene: .
j_gene: TRBJ2-2
v_gene: TRBV4-3
CDR3aa: CASSQVRKREWTGELFF
CDR3nt: TGCGCCAGCAGCCAAGTAAGAAAGAGGGAGTGGACCGGGGAGCTGTTTTTT

abundance: .
d_gene: TRBD2
j_gene: TRBJ2-3
v_gene: TRBV5-1
CDR3aa: CASSLATSESTDTQYF
CDR3nt: TGCGCCAGCAGCTTGGCAACTAGCGAAAGCACAGATACGCAGTATTTT

abundance: .
d_gene: TRBD1
j_gene: TRBJ1-2
v_gene: TRBV5-6
CDR3aa: CASSLEGQGGYGYTF
CDR3nt: TGTGCCAGCAGCTTGGAGGGACAGGGAGGCTATGGCTACACCTTC

abundance: .
d_gene: TRBD2
j_gene: TRBJ2-3
v_gene: TRBV11-2
CDR3aa: CASSLRREGSTDTQYF
CDR3nt: TGTGCCAGCAGCTTAAGGCGGGAGGGGAGCACAGATACGCAGTATTTT

abundance: .
d_gene: .
j_gene: TRBJ1-2
v_gene: TRBV4-1
CDR3aa: CASSQAANYGYTF
CDR3nt: TGCGCCAGCAGCCAAGCAGCTAACTATGGCTACACCTTC

abundance: .
d_gene: .
j_gene: TRBJ2-7
v_gene: TRBV25-1
CDR3aa: CASRPRTAYEQYF
CDR3nt: TGTGCCAGCCGGCCCAGGACAGCCTACGAGCAGTACTTC

abundance: .
d_gene: TRBD1
j_gene: TRBJ2-7
v_gene: TRBV29-1
CDR3aa: CSVRTGQGSTEQYF
CDR3nt: TGCAGCGTCCGTACGGGACAGGGGTCGACTGAACAGTACTTC

abundance: .
d_gene: TRBD2
j_gene: TRBJ2-2
v_gene: TRBV2
CDR3aa: CASSDDGLAGNTGELFF
CDR3nt: TGTGCCAGCAGTGACGATGGACTAGCGGGAAACACCGGGGAGCTGTTTTTT

abundance: .
d_gene: .
j_gene: TRBJ2-7
v_gene: TRBV5-1
CDR3aa: CASTPSGGTYEQYF
CDR3nt: TGCGCCAGCACCCCGTCTGGAGGAACCTACGAGCAGTACTTC

abundance: .
d_gene: .
j_gene: TRBJ1-1
v_gene: TRBV5-4
CDR3aa: CASSLGGRGLVTTEAFF
CDR3nt: TGTGCCAGCAGCTTGGGCGGGCGGGGGTTGGTGACTACTGAAGCTTTCTTT

abundance: .
d_gene: .
j_gene: TRBJ2-7
v_gene: TRBV15
CDR3aa: CATSREVRRSYEQYF
CDR3nt: TGTGCCACCAGCAGAGAGGTACGAAGGAGCTACGAGCAGTACTTC

abundance: .
d_gene: .
j_gene: TRBJ2-1
v_gene: TRBV9
CDR3aa: CASSVESLGVLYNEQFF
CDR3nt: TGTGCCAGCAGCGTAGAGTCCCTGGGAGTATTATACAATGAGCAGTTCTTC

abundance: .
d_gene: .
j_gene: TRBJ2-7
v_gene: TRBV7-9
CDR3aa: CASSLDRARVYEQYF
CDR3nt: TGTGCCAGCAGCTTAGACAGGGCAAGGGTTTACGAGCAGTACTTC

abundance: .
d_gene: .
j_gene: TRBJ2-6
v_gene: TRBV4-3
CDR3aa: CASSQVQGSGANVLTF
CDR3nt: TGCGCCAGCAGCCAAGTACAGGGTTCTGGGGCCAACGTCCTGACTTTC

abundance: .
d_gene: .
j_gene: TRBJ2-1
v_gene: TRBV5-4
CDR3aa: CASSLALQVSEQFF
CDR3nt: TGTGCCAGCAGCTTGGCACTACAGGTTAGTGAGCAGTTCTTC

abundance: few
d_gene: TRBD1
j_gene: TRBJ2-2
v_gene: TRBV28
CDR3aa: CASSSWTGRTGELFF
CDR3nt: TGTGCCAGCAGTTCTTGGACAGGGCGGACCGGGGAGCTGTTTTTT

abundance: few
d_gene: .
j_gene: TRBJ1-2
v_gene: TRBV18
CDR3aa: CASSPLRGGYGYTF
CDR3nt: TGTGCCAGCTCACCGCTTAGGGGAGGATATGGCTACACCTTC

abundance: .
d_gene: .
j_gene: TRBJ2-7
v_gene: TRBV28
CDR3aa: CASTTTRSSQGYEQYF
CDR3nt: TGTGCCAGCACCACGACTCGCAGTAGCCAAGGATACGAGCAGTACTTC

abundance: .
d_gene: .
j_gene: TRBJ2-7
v_gene: TRBV19
CDR3aa: CASSILIQGGEQYF
CDR3nt: TGTGCCAGTAGTATCCTCATACAGGGTGGCGAGCAGTACTTC

abundance: .
d_gene: TRBD2
j_gene: TRBJ2-1
v_gene: TRBV6-5
CDR3aa: CASRPVAGGLGEQFF
CDR3nt: TGTGCCAGCAGGCCAGTAGCGGGAGGACTTGGGGAGCAGTTCTTC

abundance: .
d_gene: .
j_gene: TRBJ2-3
v_gene: TRBV28
CDR3aa: CASSSGADTQYF
CDR3nt: TGTGCCAGCAGTTCGGGGGCAGATACGCAGTATTTT

abundance: .
d_gene: TRBD2
j_gene: TRBJ2-7
v_gene: TRBV7-2
CDR3aa: CASSLARGMWQYF
CDR3nt: TGTGCCAGCAGCTTAGCGCGGGGGATGTGGCAGTACTTC

abundance: .
d_gene: .
j_gene: TRBJ2-1
v_gene: TRBV4-2
CDR3aa: CASSQERSVLTGDEQFF
CDR3nt: TGTGCCAGCAGCCAAGAAAGGTCCGTACTAACGGGAGATGAGCAGTTCTTC

abundance: .
d_gene: TRBD1
j_gene: TRBJ1-4
v_gene: TRBV28
CDR3aa: CASSFIGDSNEKLFF
CDR3nt: TGTGCCAGCAGTTTTATAGGGGACAGTAATGAAAAACTGTTTTTT

abundance: .
d_gene: TRBD2
j_gene: TRBJ2-3
v_gene: TRBV7-2
CDR3aa: CASSRGLDVDTQYF
CDR3nt: TGTGCCAGCAGCCGCGGACTAGATGTAGATACGCAGTATTTT

abundance: .
d_gene: .
j_gene: TRBJ1-1
v_gene: TRBV6-1
CDR3aa: CASSVFGGINTEAFF
CDR3nt: TGTGCCAGCAGTGTCTTCGGCGGGATTAACACTGAAGCTTTCTTT

abundance: .
d_gene: TRBD1
j_gene: TRBJ1-2
v_gene: TRBV18
CDR3aa: CASSPGRGQALNGYTF
CDR3nt: TGTGCCAGCTCACCAGGGCGGGGACAGGCCCTGAATGGCTACACCTTC

abundance: once
d_gene: TRBD1
j_gene: TRBJ2-3
v_gene: TRBV5-8
CDR3aa: CASSLSRGITDTQYF
CDR3nt: TGTGCCAGCAGCTTAAGCAGGGGGATCACAGATACGCAGTATTTT

abundance: .
d_gene: TRBD1
j_gene: TRBJ1-2
v_gene: TRBV11-2
CDR3aa: CASSSRGNGYTF
CDR3nt: TGTGCCAGCAGCTCCAGGGGGAATGGCTACACCTTC

abundance: few
d_gene: TRBD1
j_gene: TRBJ2-7
v_gene: TRBV23-1
CDR3aa: CASSQSGTGSYEQYF
CDR3nt: TGCGCCAGCAGTCAATCTGGGACAGGTTCCTACGAGCAGTACTTC

abundance: .
d_gene: .
j_gene: TRBJ2-7
v_gene: TRBV5-1
CDR3aa: CASSSGQRYEQYF
CDR3nt: TGCGCCAGCAGCTCTGGACAACGCTACGAGCAGTACTTC

abundance: .
d_gene: TRBD2
j_gene: TRBJ2-1
v_gene: TRBV19
CDR3aa: CASSILAGGPYNEQFF
CDR3nt: TGTGCCAGTAGTATCCTAGCGGGGGGGCCCTACAATGAGCAGTTCTTC

abundance: .
d_gene: .
j_gene: TRBJ2-7
v_gene: TRBV19
CDR3aa: CASSPGRAGQYF
CDR3nt: TGTGCCAGTAGTCCGGGCAGGGCAGGTCAGTACTTC

abundance: .
d_gene: TRBD2
j_gene: TRBJ2-2
v_gene: TRBV27
CDR3aa: CASNPTRASGRPTGELFF
CDR3nt: TGTGCCAGCAACCCCACCAGAGCTAGCGGGAGGCCCACCGGGGAGCTGTTTTTT

abundance: few
d_gene: TRBD2
j_gene: TRBJ2-7
v_gene: TRBV30
CDR3aa: CAWSVLGEGLSRASYEQYF
CDR3nt: TGTGCCTGGAGTGTTCTGGGGGAGGGCTTATCTCGAGCGTCCTACGAGCAGTACTTC

abundance: .
d_gene: TRBD2
j_gene: TRBJ2-1
v_gene: TRBV27
CDR3aa: CASTIWGRDEQFF
CDR3nt: TGTGCCAGCACCATCTGGGGGAGGGATGAGCAGTTCTTC

abundance: .
d_gene: .
j_gene: TRBJ2-7
v_gene: TRBV6-5
CDR3aa: CASSYTDSDGYEQYF
CDR3nt: TGTGCCAGCAGTTACACCGACAGTGATGGATACGAGCAGTACTTC

abundance: .
d_gene: TRBD2
j_gene: TRBJ2-7
v_gene: TRBV28
CDR3aa: CASSVVGGTPFYEQYF
CDR3nt: TGTGCCAGCAGTGTCGTGGGGGGGACTCCTTTCTACGAGCAGTACTTC

abundance: .
d_gene: TRBD1
j_gene: TRBJ1-6
v_gene: TRBV5-8
CDR3aa: CASRARTGNYNSPLHF
CDR3nt: TGTGCCAGCAGAGCAAGGACAGGGAATTATAATTCACCCCTCCACTTT

abundance: .
d_gene: TRBD1
j_gene: TRBJ1-5
v_gene: TRBV27
CDR3aa: CASSLLTDRDQPQHF
CDR3nt: TGTGCCAGCAGTTTGCTCACAGACAGGGATCAGCCCCAGCATTTT

abundance: .
d_gene: TRBD2
j_gene: TRBJ2-7
v_gene: TRBV27
CDR3aa: CASIRGVEQYF
CDR3nt: TGTGCCAGCATTCGGGGGGTGGAGCAGTACTTC